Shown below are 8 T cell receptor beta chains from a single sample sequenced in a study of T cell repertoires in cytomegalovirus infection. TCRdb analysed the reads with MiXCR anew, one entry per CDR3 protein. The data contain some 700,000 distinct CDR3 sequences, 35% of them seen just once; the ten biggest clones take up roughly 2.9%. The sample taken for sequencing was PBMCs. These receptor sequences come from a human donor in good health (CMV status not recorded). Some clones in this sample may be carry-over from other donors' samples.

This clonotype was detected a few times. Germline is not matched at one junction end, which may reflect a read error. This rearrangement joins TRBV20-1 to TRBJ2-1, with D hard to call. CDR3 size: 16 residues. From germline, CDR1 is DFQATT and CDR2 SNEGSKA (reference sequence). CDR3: CSARDIAQSSYNEQFF. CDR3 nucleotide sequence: TGCAGTGCCAGAGATATCGCGCAGAGCTCCTACAATGAGCAGTTCTTC.

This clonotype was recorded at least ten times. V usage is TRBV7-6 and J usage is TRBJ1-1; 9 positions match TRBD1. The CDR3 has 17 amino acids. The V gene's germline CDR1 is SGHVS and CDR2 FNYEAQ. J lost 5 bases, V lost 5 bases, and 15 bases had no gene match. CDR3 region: CASSPYYRGRDNTEAFF. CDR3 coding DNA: TGTGCCAGCAGCCCCTACTACAGGGGGCGAGATAATACTGAAGCTTTCTTT.

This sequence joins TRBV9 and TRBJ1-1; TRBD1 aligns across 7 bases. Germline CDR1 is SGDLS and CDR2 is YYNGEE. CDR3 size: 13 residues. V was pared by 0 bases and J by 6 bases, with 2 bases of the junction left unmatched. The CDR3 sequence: CASSVVDRAEAFF. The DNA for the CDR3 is TGTGCCAGCAGCGTAGTAGACAGGGCTGAAGCTTTCTTT.

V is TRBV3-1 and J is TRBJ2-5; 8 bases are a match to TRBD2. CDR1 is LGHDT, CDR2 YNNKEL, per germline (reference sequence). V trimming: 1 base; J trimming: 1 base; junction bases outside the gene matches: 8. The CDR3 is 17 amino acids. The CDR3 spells CASSQGPRTSSQETQYF. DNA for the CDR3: TGTGCCAGCAGCCAAGGTCCGCGGACTAGCAGCCAAGAGACCCAGTACTTC.

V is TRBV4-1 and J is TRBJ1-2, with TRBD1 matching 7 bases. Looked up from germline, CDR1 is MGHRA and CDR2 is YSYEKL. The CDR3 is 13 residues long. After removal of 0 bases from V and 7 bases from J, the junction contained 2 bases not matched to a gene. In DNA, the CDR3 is TGCGCCAGCAGCCAAGAACAGGGGTCTGGCTACACCTTC. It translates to CASSQEQGSGYTF.

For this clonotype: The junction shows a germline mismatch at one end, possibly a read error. In DNA, the CDR3 is TGTGCCAGCAGGTTATCCAGGCACCTCACCTACGAGCAGTACTTC. It is translated as CASRLSRHLTYEQYF. The chain uses TRBV28 and TRBJ2-7; unclear D gene. Looked up from germline, CDR1 is MDHEN and CDR2 is SYDVKM. This CDR3 has 15 residues.

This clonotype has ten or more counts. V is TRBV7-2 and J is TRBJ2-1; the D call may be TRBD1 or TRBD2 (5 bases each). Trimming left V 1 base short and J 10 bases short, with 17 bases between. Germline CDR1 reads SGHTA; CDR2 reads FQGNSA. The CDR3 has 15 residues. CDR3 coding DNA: TGTGCCAGCAGCTTAGTGGGCTACTCCGGGACGGAGCAGTTCTTC. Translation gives CASSLVGYSGTEQFF. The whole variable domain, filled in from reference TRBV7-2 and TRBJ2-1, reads GAGVSQSPSNKVTEKGKDVELRCDPISGHTALYWYRQSLGQGLEFLIYFQGNSAPDKSGLPSDRFSAERTGGSVSTLTIQRTQQEDSAVYLCASSLVGYSGTEQFFGPGTRLTVL.

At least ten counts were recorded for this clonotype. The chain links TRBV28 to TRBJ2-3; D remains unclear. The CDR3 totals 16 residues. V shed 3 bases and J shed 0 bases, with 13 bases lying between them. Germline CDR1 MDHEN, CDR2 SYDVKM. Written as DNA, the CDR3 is TGTGCCAGCAGTTTTATAGGGCAGATTAGCACAGATACGCAGTATTTT. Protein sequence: CASSFIGQISTDTQYF.